This TCR beta chain was recovered during a study of patients and donors after allogeneic stem cell transplantation. Using its own MiXCR run on the RT-PCR reads, TCRdb lists one record per CDR3 protein. The sample gives roughly 190,000 distinct CDR3 sequences, 41% of which show up once; 30% to 35% is in the top ten. This CDR3 spans 15 amino acids. Germline V gene data show CDR1 as LGHDT and CDR2 as YNNKEL (reference sequence). The trim removed 7 bases at V and 2 bases at J, leaving 9 bases unmatched. The TCR comes from a human donor who was either an allogeneic HSCT recipient or a stem cell or donor lymphocyte infusion donor (not recorded which). It is not recorded whose cells these are; they may come from a transplant donor. The sample taken for sequencing was blood, either unsorted or a sorted T cell fraction (not recorded which). The chain recombines TRBV3-1 with TRBJ1-1; 8 bases line up with TRBD1. CDR3 coding DNA: TGTGCCAGCAACCCCTCGGCAGGGGGCAACACTGAAGCTTTCTTT. Translation gives CASNPSAGGNTEAFF. Based on the CDR3 plus reference TRBV3-1 and TRBJ1-1, the full variable domain is DTAVSQTPKYLVTQMGNDKSIKCEQNLGHDTMYWYKQDSKKFLKIMFSYNNKELIINETVPNRFSPKSPDKAHLNLHINSLELGDSAVYFCASNPSAGGNTEAFFGQGTRLTVV.